The 15 T cell receptor beta chains given below trace back to one sample, sequenced in a study of cytomegalovirus exposure and HLA in healthy donors. A multiplex PCR was run with 60 Vbeta primers and 13 Jbeta primers. The assay was immunoSEQ multiplex PCR, and TCRdb's table has in-frame clones only and misses some. The sample records tens of thousands of clones, around 72% being singletons. Sequenced material: PBMCs. Receptor source: a male donor in good health and CMV-seropositive.

The DNA for the CDR3 is TGTGCCAGCTCCTACCAAGAGACCCAGTACTTC. This sequence encodes CASSYQETQYF. J is TRBJ2-5 and V is TRBV18; D unclear. The CDR3 loop spans 11 amino acids. V lost 6 bases, J lost 0 bases, and 2 bases lay in between. Germline CDR1 KGHSH, CDR2 LQKENI.

The chain joins TRBV2 to TRBJ2-2; D is perhaps TRBD1 (5 bases). Trimming took off 7 bases at V and 6 bases at J, with 9 bases between the two ends. Germline V gene sequence: CDR1 SNHLY, CDR2 FYNNEI. The CDR3 covers 12 residues. The CDR3 loop is CASNQGAGELFF. The CDR3 bases are TGTGCCAGCAATCAGGGCGCCGGGGAGCTGTTTTTT.

This sequence joins TRBV7-3 and TRBJ2-2, with TRBD2 matching over 7 bases. V dropped 11 bases and J dropped 4; count of bases not matched to a gene: 7. CDR3 length: 13 amino acids. Germline values: CDR1 SGHTA, CDR2 FQGTGA. CDR3 sequence (DNA): TGTGCCTCCACGGTAGCGGGCACCGGGGAGCTGTTTTTT. This codes for CASTVAGTGELFF.

The CDR3 coding sequence is TGTGCCAGCAGCTTATGGGGTACGGGGGAAAAACTGTTTTTT. Its protein product is CASSLWGTGEKLFF. V usage is TRBV7-2 and J usage is TRBJ1-4; D is ambiguous. V was shortened by 2 bases and J by 8 bases, with 12 bases between the two germline ends. The CDR3 runs 14 residues. Germline V CDR1 and CDR2: SGHTA, FQGNSA.

The rearrangement uses TRBV27 and TRBJ1-6; no clear D gene. The CDR3 has 15 amino acids. Germline CDR1 and CDR2: MNHEY and SMNVEV (reference sequence). The V end lost 7 bases, the J end lost 0 bases, and 10 bases lay between the germline ends. This CDR3 is CASTQRSSYNSPLHF. The CDR3 nucleotides are TGTGCCAGCACCCAGAGGAGCTCCTATAATTCACCCCTCCACTTT.

This clone was seen a few times. The chain uses TRBV7-3 and TRBJ2-4, with 9 nucleotides matching TRBD2. The CDR3 has 16 residues. J lost 3 bases, V lost 5 bases, and 8 bases had no gene match. CDR1 and CDR2 from the germline V gene are SGHTA and FQGTGA. CDR3 bases: TGTGCCAGCAGCGCGGGGGGGGTAGTCAGCAAAAACATTCAGTACTTC. Protein: CASSAGGVVSKNIQYF.

The V call is TRBV2, the J call TRBJ2-7, with TRBD2 identical over 9 bases. This CDR3 is 15 amino acids long. With 8 bases clipped from V and 0 bases from J, the junction kept 8 bases outside the gene matches. Germline V gene data show CDR1 as SNHLY and CDR2 as FYNNEI. As DNA, the CDR3 is TGTGCCAGCGGTAGACTAGCGGACAGCTCCTACGAGCAGTACTTC. Amino acid sequence: CASGRLADSSYEQYF.

The V and J genes are TRBV7-9 and TRBJ1-2; 7 nucleotides agree with TRBD1. In germline, CDR1 is SEHNR, CDR2 FQNEAQ (reference sequence). The CDR3 consists of 15 residues. The trim removed 5 bases at V and 8 bases at J, leaving 14 bases unmatched. The CDR3 is CASSRNGQAAEGYTF. The CDR3 DNA follows: TGTGCCAGCAGCCGAAATGGACAGGCCGCGGAAGGCTACACCTTC.

V and J are TRBV5-1 and TRBJ2-1; 9 bases map to TRBD1. CDR1 and CDR2 (germline): SGHRS, YFSETQ. The CDR3 extends over 15 amino acids. The V and J ends lost 4 bases and 5 bases, in that order; junction bases with no gene match: 7. The CDR3 DNA reads as TGCGCCAGCAGCCTCGGGACAGGGTCCAACAATGAGCAGTTCTTC. Protein sequence: CASSLGTGSNNEQFF. Looking up the rest from reference TRBV5-1 and TRBJ2-1 gives the full variable domain: KAGVTQTPRYLIKTRGQQVTLSCSPISGHRSVSWYQQTPGQGLQFLFEYFSETQRNKGNFPGRFSGRQFSNSRSEMNVSTLELGDSALYLCASSLGTGSNNEQFFGPGTRLTVL.

This chain links TRBV7-2 with TRBJ1-1; tentatively, D is TRBD1 (6 bases). This CDR3 contains 15 residues. Germline V gene lookup returns CDR1 SGHTA and CDR2 FQGNSA. V was trimmed by 7 bases and J by 1 base, leaving 16 bases between them. CDR3 DNA sequence: TGTGCCAGCACCCCGGAGGGGGGGAGGAACACTGAAGCTTTCTTT. Its translation is CASTPEGGRNTEAFF.

The V call is TRBV19, the J call TRBJ1-5; 7 positions match TRBD1. Trimming removed 0 bases from V and 5 bases from J; junction bases left unmatched: 1. The CDR3 has 14 residues. The germline CDR1 and CDR2 sequences are LNHDA and SQIVND (reference sequence). The CDR3 spells CASSIETGYQPQHF. The CDR3 bases are TGTGCCAGTAGTATAGAGACAGGGTATCAGCCCCAGCATTTT.

V is TRBV6-5 and J is TRBJ2-7, with TRBD1 matching 9 bases. Per the germline V gene, CDR1 is MNHEY and CDR2 is SVGAGI. The CDR3 contains 14 residues. Losses at the gene ends were 2 bases for V and 3 bases for J; bases not matched to a gene: 2. The CDR3 here is CASSYQGQGYEQYF. CDR3 nucleotide sequence: TGTGCCAGCAGTTACCAGGGACAGGGCTACGAGCAGTACTTC.

This clone was counted once. The CDR3 DNA follows: TGTGCCAGCAGCTCCCCGGACAGAAACACTGAAGCTTTCTTT. Translating gives CASSSPDRNTEAFF. This rearrangement joins TRBV7-3 to TRBJ1-1; TRBD1 might be the D (6 bases). The length of the CDR3 is 14 residues. Trimming pared 4 bases from V and 2 bases from J, leaving 11 bases between. Germline loops: CDR1 SGHTA, CDR2 FQGTGA.

The chain recombines TRBV18 with TRBJ2-7; D is ambiguous. The V end was cut by 1 base, the J end by 1 base, with 11 bases between. This CDR3 comprises 15 residues. Germline CDR1 KGHSH, CDR2 LQKENI. CDR3 nucleotide sequence: TGTGCCAGCTCACCACAACCAGGTAATTCCTACGAGCAGTACTTC. This encodes CASSPQPGNSYEQYF.

The rearrangement links TRBV19 to TRBJ2-7, with TRBD1 identical over 7 bases. Germline CDR1 is LNHDA and CDR2 is SQIVND (reference sequence). This CDR3 contains 14 residues. V dropped 5 bases and J dropped 3; count of bases not matched to a gene: 7. CDR3 DNA sequence: TGTGCCAGTAGTTTCGGACAGGCATACTACGAGCAGTACTTC. Translated: CASSFGQAYYEQYF.